One and the same sample provided the 31 T cell receptor beta chains below, sequenced in a study of blood T cell repertoires in COVID-19. Produced via immunoSEQ multiplex PCR; TCRdb's table is partial and in-frame only. Of approximately 290,000 clones in the sample, 70% to 90% were seen once. The specimen was PBMCs or T cells enriched from blood (not recorded which). The source of these receptors is a woman aged 30 to 39 who had recovered from COVID-19.

The V call is TRBV7-8, the J call TRBJ2-5; a possible D gene is TRBD1 (6 bases). V lost 2 bases, J lost 1 base, and 11 bases lay in between. Germline CDR1 SGHVS, CDR2 FQNEAQ. This CDR3 has 15 residues. CDR3 in DNA: TGTGCCAGCAGCTTACCCCGACAGGCCCAAGAGACCCAGTACTTC. This encodes CASSLPRQAQETQYF.

CDR3 bases: TGTGCCAGCAGTTACTCACAGGCACTTAACTATGGCTACACCTTC. Translation gives CASSYSQALNYGYTF. The chain has TRBV6-5 and TRBJ1-2; possible D gene TRBD1, 5 bases. This CDR3 has 15 residues. From germline, CDR1 is MNHEY and CDR2 SVGAGI. Trimming stripped 0 bases from V and 1 base from J, with 9 bases between.

This clone was counted once. The rearrangement links TRBV3-1 (or the pseudogene TRBV3-2) to TRBJ2-1; D not certain. The length of the CDR3 is 14 residues. Germline loops: CDR1 LGHDT, CDR2 YNNKEL (reference sequence). V gave up 4 bases and J gave up 1 base, with 8 bases separating them. Here the CDR3 reads CASSPPRSYNEQFF. CDR3 nucleotide sequence: TGTGCCAGCAGCCCCCCCAGATCCTACAATGAGCAGTTCTTC.

This clone was seen only a few times. The chain uses TRBV5-1 and TRBJ2-1; 7 bases map to TRBD1. This CDR3 has 15 amino acids. Trimming cost V 0 bases and J 5 bases; bases outside gene matches: 5. CDR1 SGHRS and CDR2 YFSETQ come from the germline V gene. CDR3 sequence reads: CASSLGQQGNNEQFF. DNA for the CDR3: TGCGCCAGCAGCTTGGGGCAACAGGGGAACAATGAGCAGTTCTTC.

This clone has just one count. V is TRBV19 and J is TRBJ1-4; D not certain. V was trimmed by 5 bases and J by 3 bases, leaving 10 bases between them. CDR3 length: 14 amino acids. Germline lookup yields CDR1 LNHDA and CDR2 SQIVND (reference sequence). The CDR3 coding sequence is TGTGCCAGTAGTCCACAGCCACCTAATGAAAAACTGTTTTTT. The encoded protein is CASSPQPPNEKLFF.

This clone was counted a few times. This chain links TRBV27 with TRBJ2-2, with 11 nucleotides matching TRBD1. V lost 2 bases, J lost 6 bases, and 5 bases stayed unmatched. Germline loops: CDR1 MNHEY, CDR2 SMNVEV (reference sequence). The CDR3 consists of 16 residues. CDR3: CASSLKDRGLAGELFF. CDR3 sequence (DNA): TGTGCCAGCAGTTTAAAGGACAGGGGGCTTGCCGGGGAGCTGTTTTTT.

V and J are TRBV6-5 and TRBJ2-5, with 9 bases aligning to TRBD2. The germline V gene encodes CDR1 MNHEY and CDR2 SVGAGI. The CDR3 sequence is 15 residues long. Germline trimming cut 4 bases from V and 4 bases from J; bases unmatched to any gene: 7. The CDR3 sequence is CASSLVAGDRETQYF. The CDR3 coding sequence is TGTGCCAGCAGTTTGGTAGCGGGAGACCGAGAGACCCAGTACTTC.

V and J are TRBV3-1 (or the pseudogene TRBV3-2) and TRBJ2-3; the D gene is possibly TRBD2 (6 bases). Trimming removed 4 bases at V and 0 bases at J, with 14 bases between. From germline, CDR1 is LGHDT and CDR2 YNNKEL (reference sequence). This CDR3 has 16 residues. This CDR3 reads CASSPTRRSSTDTQYF. For the CDR3, the DNA is TGTGCCAGCAGCCCGACTAGGAGGTCGAGCACAGATACGCAGTATTTT.

J is TRBJ2-2 and V is TRBV7-6; D perhaps matches TRBD1 (5 bases). This CDR3 contains 17 residues. Trimming took 1 base from V and 4 from J, leaving 16 bases between them. Germline CDR1 and CDR2: SGHVS and FNYEAQ. The CDR3 loop reads CASSLVGETAPTGELFF. The CDR3 nucleotides are TGTGCCAGCAGCTTAGTAGGAGAGACAGCCCCCACCGGGGAGCTGTTTTTT.

The chain links TRBV7-8 to TRBJ2-7, with D tentatively TRBD1 (6 bases). In germline, CDR1 is SGHVS, CDR2 FQNEAQ. The CDR3 has 14 residues. Trimming took 3 bases from V and 3 from J, leaving 12 bases between them. CDR3 DNA sequence: TGTGCCAGCAGCTTCCTGGACAGATACTACGAGCAGTACTTC. Translation: CASSFLDRYYEQYF.

The chain carries TRBV7-3 and TRBJ2-3; the D gene is possibly TRBD2 (5 bases). This CDR3 contains 16 residues. With 0 bases removed from V and 7 bases from J, the gap between germline ends came to 17 bases. Germline CDR1 is SGHTA and CDR2 is FQGTGA. CDR3 sequence: CASSLTNDYDWHTQYF. CDR3 DNA: TGTGCCAGCAGCTTAACAAACGACTACGATTGGCATACGCAGTATTTT.

The CDR3 bases are TGTGCCTGGAATGGGGGGGGAGGTGGCTACACCTTC. It is translated as CAWNGGGGGYTF. The V and J genes are TRBV30 and TRBJ1-2; tentative D call: TRBD1 (5 bases). The V and J ends lost 4 bases and 7 bases respectively, with 13 bases between them. This CDR3 comprises 12 residues. Looked up from germline, CDR1 is GTSNPN and CDR2 is SVGIG (reference sequence).

The genes are TRBV28 and TRBJ2-7; D might be TRBD1 (6 bases). Trimming cost V 4 bases and J 3 bases, with 10 bases left between them. CDR3 length: 13 residues. Germline lookup yields CDR1 MDHEN and CDR2 SYDVKM. CDR3 sequence: CASSWDTNYEQYF. CDR3 bases: TGTGCCAGCAGTTGGGACACCAACTACGAGCAGTACTTC.

The rearrangement joins TRBV7-9 to TRBJ2-7; D ambiguous. This CDR3 has 15 amino acids. The germline V gene has CDR1 SEHNR and CDR2 FQNEAQ (reference sequence). Trimming removed 4 bases from V and 2 bases from J, with 15 bases in between. The CDR3 protein is CASSSGFSRTYEQYF. The CDR3 nucleotides are TGTGCCAGCAGCTCGGGTTTCTCGCGGACCTACGAGCAGTACTTC.

This rearrangement joins TRBV28 to TRBJ2-1; the match to TRBD2 covers 9 bases. Germline-derived CDR1 and CDR2 are MDHEN and SYDVKM. This CDR3 has 15 amino acids. V lost 3 bases and J lost 4; bases outside the gene matches: 4. CDR3 bases: TGTGCCAGCAGTTTTTCGACTAGCGGATACAATGAGCAGTTCTTC. Protein sequence: CASSFSTSGYNEQFF.

The V gene is TRBV7-2, the J gene TRBJ1-1; the match to TRBD1 covers 10 bases. The CDR3 spans 15 residues. The germline V gene encodes CDR1 SGHTA and CDR2 FQGNSA. V lost 5 bases to trimming and J lost 4 bases; unmatched junction nucleotides: 7. The CDR3 DNA sequence: TGTGCCAGCAGCCTAAGCCGGGACAGGGGCACTGAAGCTTTCTTT. The encoded protein is CASSLSRDRGTEAFF.

The rearrangement joins TRBV6-5 to TRBJ2-7, with TRBD2 as a possible D gene (6 bases). The CDR3 is 15 amino acids. V was clipped by 6 bases and J by 3 bases, with 18 bases between them. The germline V gene encodes CDR1 MNHEY and CDR2 SVGAGI. The CDR3 bases are TGTGCCAGCAGGGGTCATACACGGACTAACTACGAGCAGTACTTC. Translation: CASRGHTRTNYEQYF.

The chain uses TRBV3-1 (or the pseudogene TRBV3-2) and TRBJ1-5, with no clear D. Germline CDR1 is LGHDT and CDR2 is YNNKEL (reference sequence). Deletions cut 3 bases from V and 6 bases from J, with 6 bases between. CDR3 length: 12 amino acids. The CDR3 DNA sequence: TGTGCCAGCAGCCAGACGGGTCAGCCCCAGCATTTT. It is translated as CASSQTGQPQHF.

CDR3 sequence reads: CASTRTSGSLVSADTQYF. DNA for the CDR3: TGTGCCAGCACCCGGACTAGCGGGAGTCTGGTCAGCGCAGATACGCAGTATTTT. The chain carries TRBV7-6 and TRBJ2-3, with 13 bases aligning to TRBD2. The CDR3 consists of 18 residues. Trimming removed 7 bases from V and 4 bases from J; junction bases left unmatched: 14. Germline V gives CDR1 SGHVS, CDR2 FNYEAQ.

V usage is TRBV19 and J usage is TRBJ2-1; no clear D. The germline CDR1 and CDR2 sequences are LNHDA and SQIVND (reference sequence). V dropped 4 bases and J dropped 6 bases, with 13 bases sitting between them. The CDR3 consists of 14 residues. Here the CDR3 DNA reads TGTGCCAGTAGTAGAGTCACAGAACTCAATGAGCAGTTCTTC. This gives the protein CASSRVTELNEQFF.

The chain joins TRBV28 to TRBJ1-1; D possibly corresponds to TRBD1 (5 bases). V was cut by 10 bases and J by 0 bases, with 21 bases left in between. Per germline, CDR1 MDHEN and CDR2 SYDVKM. CDR3 length: 16 amino acids. Here the CDR3 DNA reads TGTGCCATCTCGCGCCCAGGGCCGCTAATGAACACTGAAGCTTTCTTT. Its translation: CAISRPGPLMNTEAFF.

This chain uses TRBV7-9 with TRBJ1-1; TRBD1 agrees at 7 bases. The CDR3 runs to 17 residues. Trimming at V came to 5 bases and at J to 0 bases, leaving 12 bases not matched to a gene. Germline CDR1 is SEHNR and CDR2 is FQNEAQ (reference sequence). The CDR3, as DNA: TGTGCCAGCAGCCCCCGACAGGGTCGAAGCATGAACACTGAAGCTTTCTTT. Residues: CASSPRQGRSMNTEAFF.

V is TRBV5-6 and J is TRBJ2-1, with D hard to call. The germline V gene has CDR1 SGHDT and CDR2 YYEEEE. The CDR3 is 15 residues long. V lost 3 bases to trimming and J lost 0 bases, with 10 bases between them. The CDR3: CASSSTRSSYNEQFF. CDR3 sequence (DNA): TGTGCCAGCAGCTCGACACGAAGCTCCTACAATGAGCAGTTCTTC.

This clone was counted between two and nine times. This chain uses TRBV19 with TRBJ1-5; 10 bases are a match to TRBD1. The germline V gene has CDR1 LNHDA and CDR2 SQIVND (reference sequence). The trim removed 3 bases at V and 12 bases at J, leaving 11 bases unmatched. The CDR3 contains 15 residues. CDR3 coding DNA: TGTGCCAGTAGTATTGGATCGGGGACAGGGGCCGACCAGCATTTT. It specifies CASSIGSGTGADQHF.

Only one count was recorded for this clone. V is TRBV5-1 and J is TRBJ2-2; a possible D gene is TRBD1 (8 bases). Germline values: CDR1 SGHRS, CDR2 YFSETQ. Trimming took 4 bases from V and 4 from J, leaving 20 bases between them. This CDR3 has 17 amino acids. The CDR3 coding sequence is TGCGCCAGCAGCAGCTTCCGAAACAGGGGGGGCACCGGGGAGCTGTTTTTT. As protein: CASSSFRNRGGTGELFF.

The V and J genes are TRBV7-2 and TRBJ1-1; D remains unclear. The V end lost 4 bases, the J end lost 1 base, and 7 bases lay between the germline ends. Per germline, CDR1 SGHTA and CDR2 FQGNSA. The CDR3 length is 13 residues. Written as DNA, the CDR3 is TGTGCCAGCAGCTCGGAGGGGAACACTGAAGCTTTCTTT. Amino acids: CASSSEGNTEAFF.

The chain uses TRBV11-2 and TRBJ1-1; D uncertain. Germline-derived CDR1 and CDR2 are SGHAT and FQNNGV. V was trimmed by 3 bases and J by 6 bases, leaving 11 bases between them. There are 13 residues in the CDR3. Here the CDR3 reads CASSFSTESEAFF. The CDR3 DNA reads TGTGCCAGCAGCTTCTCTACGGAGTCTGAAGCTTTCTTT. The variable domain in full, completed from reference TRBV11-2 and TRBJ1-1, reads EAGVAQSPRYKIIEKRQSVAFWCNPISGHATLYWYQQILGQGPKLLIQFQNNGVVDDSQLPKDRFSAERLKGVDSTLKIQPAKLEDSAVYLCASSFSTESEAFFGQGTRLTVV.

Worth noting for this clone: The sample holds other DNA sequences that translate to the same CDR3. This chain connects TRBV6-5 to TRBJ2-7, with 9 bases aligning to TRBD1. Germline lookup yields CDR1 MNHEY and CDR2 SVGAGI. Trimming removed 0 bases from V and 4 bases from J; junction bases left unmatched: 4. The CDR3 extends over 15 amino acids. CDR3 in amino acids: CASSYSWGQGYEQYF. In DNA, the CDR3 is TGTGCCAGCAGTTACTCCTGGGGACAGGGATACGAGCAGTACTTC.

The chain couples TRBV29-1 to TRBJ1-2; no firm D call. Germline loops: CDR1 SQVTM, CDR2 ANQGSEA. V lost 6 bases and J 0 bases, leaving 14 bases between the germline ends. This CDR3 is built from 14 residues. DNA for the CDR3: TGCAGCGTAACTCCCCGCCTTGCTAACTATGGCTACACCTTC. Translation gives CSVTPRLANYGYTF. Combining the CDR3 with reference TRBV29-1 and TRBJ1-2 gives the whole variable domain SAVISQKPSRDICQRGTSLTIQCQVDSQVTMMFWYRQQPGQSLTLIATANQGSEATYESGFVIDKFPISRPNLTFSTLTVSNMSPEDSSIYLCSVTPRLANYGYTFGSGTRLTVV.

The rearrangement joins TRBV5-1 to TRBJ1-1; D call uncertain. V was trimmed by 0 bases and J by 10 bases, leaving 10 bases between them. Germline assignment: CDR1 SGHRS and CDR2 YFSETQ. CDR3 length equals 12 residues. The CDR3 DNA reads TGCGCCAGCAGCTTGGCCGGGGAGGCAGCTTTCTTT. It codes for CASSLAGEAAFF.

This sequence joins TRBV10-2 and TRBJ1-5; D is perhaps TRBD1 (5 bases). Trimming removed 3 bases at V and 2 bases at J, with 17 bases between. Germline-derived CDR1 and CDR2 are WSHSY and SAAADI. The CDR3 loop spans 17 amino acids. CDR3 sequence (DNA): TGCGCCAGCAGTGATAGGAGGGGAAGAGGTGGCAATCAGCCCCAGCATTTT. Translating it yields CASSDRRGRGGNQPQHF.